This T cell receptor beta chain was documented in a study of blood T cell repertoires in COVID-19. Looking at the study overall: PBMCs, B-cell-depleted T cells, or T cells provided the cDNA or gDNA that made up the material.

V was clipped by 2 bases and J by 4 bases; unmatched bases: 8. Germline V gene lookup returns CDR1 LNHDA and CDR2 SQIVND (reference sequence). The CDR3 runs to 16 residues. As handled by the study authors: Amplification of reference gene primers was used by the study to estimate nucleated cell counts. Sequencing used immunoSEQ multiplex PCR; TCRdb keeps in-frame clones, though not all of them. V, J and clone size reflect that table, while D and trimming were determined from the DNA. Of under 350,000 clones listed, 75% to 95% are singletons. Sequencing input: peripheral blood. The clonotype comes from a woman in her twenties or thirties with COVID-19, enrolled during active disease. The chain is built from TRBV19 and TRBJ1-2; TRBD1 aligns across 9 bases. The CDR3 nucleotides read TGTGCCAGTAGTATACTTACAGGGGGCGCGTTCTATGGCTACACCTTC. It translates to CASSILTGGAFYGYTF.